This TCR beta chain is drawn from a study of CD8 T cells in ankylosing spondylitis. Study-level results: Researchers reportedly found disease-linked clones significantly enriched in matched ankylosing spondylitis synovial fluid. There were earlier reports of some motif variants in reactive arthritis synovial fluid and blood. Ankylosing spondylitis blood appeared to be characterized by a TCR beta motif of several highly homologous variants.

Germline assignment: CDR1 SGHDN and CDR2 FVKESK. The germline V and J ends were trimmed by 1 base and 5 bases, with 15 bases remaining between them. The CDR3 runs 15 residues. As to this clonotype: Its target is unknown.

TCRdb re-derived calls from the 5' RACE reads in MiXCR, one entry per CDR3 protein. The data show around 540,000 distinct CDR3 sequences, with approximately 12% seen just once and 6.8% held by the top ten. The clonotype originates from a male donor with ankylosing spondylitis. J is TRBJ2-7 and V is TRBV14; a possible D gene is TRBD1 (6 bases). The sample consisted of blood, either unsorted or a sorted T cell fraction (not recorded which). CDR3 amino acids: CASSQGYTGYHEQYV. Here the CDR3 DNA reads TGTGCCAGCAGCCAAGGGTATACAGGGTACCACGAGCAGTACGTC.